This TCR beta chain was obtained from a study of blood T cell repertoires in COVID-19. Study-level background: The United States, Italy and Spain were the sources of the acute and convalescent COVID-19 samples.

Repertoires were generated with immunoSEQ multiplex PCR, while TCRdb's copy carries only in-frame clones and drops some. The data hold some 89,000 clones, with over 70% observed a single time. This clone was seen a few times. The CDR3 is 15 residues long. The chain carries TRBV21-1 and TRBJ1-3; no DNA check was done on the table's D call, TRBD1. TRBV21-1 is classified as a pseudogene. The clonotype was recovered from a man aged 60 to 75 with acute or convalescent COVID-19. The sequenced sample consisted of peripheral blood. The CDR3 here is CASRNPQGTGNTIYF. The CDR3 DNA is TGTGCCAGCAGGAATCCGCAGGGGACTGGAAACACCATATATTTT.